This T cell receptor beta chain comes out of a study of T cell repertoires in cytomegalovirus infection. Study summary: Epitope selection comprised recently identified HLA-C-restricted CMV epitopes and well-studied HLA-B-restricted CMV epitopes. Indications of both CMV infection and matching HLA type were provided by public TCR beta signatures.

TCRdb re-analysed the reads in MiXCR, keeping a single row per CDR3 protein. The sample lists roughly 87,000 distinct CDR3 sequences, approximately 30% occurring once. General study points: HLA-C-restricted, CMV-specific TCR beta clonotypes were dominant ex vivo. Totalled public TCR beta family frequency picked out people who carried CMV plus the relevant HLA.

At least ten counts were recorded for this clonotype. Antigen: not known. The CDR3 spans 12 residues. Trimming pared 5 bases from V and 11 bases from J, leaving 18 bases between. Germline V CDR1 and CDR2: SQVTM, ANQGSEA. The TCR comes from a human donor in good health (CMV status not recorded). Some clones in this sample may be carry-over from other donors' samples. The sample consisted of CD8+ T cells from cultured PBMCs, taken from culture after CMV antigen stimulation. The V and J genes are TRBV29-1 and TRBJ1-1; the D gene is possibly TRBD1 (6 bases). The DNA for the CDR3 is TGCAGCGTTCCTACGGACAGTCGCCTGGCTTTCTTT. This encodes CSVPTDSRLAFF.